The clone carrying this T cell receptor (beta chain) was observed many times. Its antigen is not identified. Patients sequenced had flow cytometry evidence of CD8+CD57+ cell expansion. Diagnosis of severe acquired aplastic anemia applied to all patients. This record comes from a study of CD8+CD57+ T cells in acquired aplastic anemia. Looking at the study overall: Sorted CD4+ and CD8+ cells gave a mean 3.2 ug DNA, range 0.2 to 27.4 ug. Overall study results and limits: Between the patient and control groups, CD8+ Simpson's diversity did not differ significantly. Overlapping CD8+ CDR3 repertoires of patients and controls contained about 27 shared sequences.

The TCR beta profiling, which covered VDJ combination and CDR3 sequence, was carried out using genomic DNA as the template. TCRdb fed the reads into MiXCR, producing one record per CDR3 protein. The sample yields about 40,000 distinct CDR3 sequences, approximately 57% seen once. Germline CDR1 SNHLY, CDR2 FYNNEI. V lost 5 bases and J lost 3, with 7 bases in between. The CDR3 totals 13 residues. This receptor was identified in a human donor with aplastic anemia. This rearrangement joins TRBV2 to TRBJ1-4; a possible D gene is TRBD1 (5 bases). Specimen: sorted CD4+, CD8+, or CD8+CD57+ T cells (not recorded which) from PBMCs. The chain's CDR3 is CASSRGPNEKLFF. CDR3 sequence (DNA): TGTGCCAGCAGTCGGGGCCCTAATGAAAAACTGTTTTTT.